The 7 T cell receptor beta chains given below trace back to one sample, sequenced in a study of shared clonotypes between healthy human individuals. Clones were read by immunoSEQ multiplex PCR, and TCRdb kept only the in-frame ones, dropping some. The table shows about 990,000 clones, with about 80% occurring only once. The sample consisted of memory CD4+ T cells from PBMCs. Subset: CD45RA-negative fraction. The receptor source for this set is a man aged 18 to 29 in good health. Some clones in this sample may be carry-over from other donors' samples.

The chain's CDR3 is CASSGVDNEQFF. The DNA for the CDR3 is TGTGCCAGCAGTGGAGTGGACAATGAGCAGTTCTTC. The J gene is TRBJ2-1, the V gene TRBV2; no clear D gene. This CDR3 is 12 amino acids long. V was pared by 4 bases and J by 5 bases, with 6 bases between. The germline V gene encodes CDR1 SNHLY and CDR2 FYNNEI.

J is TRBJ1-2 and V is TRBV5-5; weak D call: TRBD1 (5 bases). Trimming left V 2 bases short and J 2 bases short, with 13 bases between. Germline V gives CDR1 SGHKS, CDR2 YYEKEE (reference sequence). This CDR3 has 15 residues. This CDR3 reads CASSLLLGQNYGYTF. CDR3 DNA: TGTGCCAGCAGCTTACTCCTGGGGCAAAACTATGGCTACACCTTC.

The rearrangement uses TRBV7-6 and TRBJ2-7; TRBD1 matches 8 bases. This CDR3 region has 16 residues. The germline V gene has CDR1 SGHVS and CDR2 FNYEAQ. With 5 bases clipped from V and 2 bases from J, the junction kept 11 bases outside the gene matches. CDR3 coding DNA: TGTGCCAGCAGCCGGTTTCAGGGGGCCTCAACCTACGAGCAGTACTTC. Translation: CASSRFQGASTYEQYF.

The chain carries TRBV7-6 and TRBJ2-7; the D call may be TRBD1 or TRBD2 (6 bases each). The CDR3 sequence is 14 residues long. V gave up 5 bases and J gave up 3 bases, with 14 bases separating them. Per germline, CDR1 SGHVS and CDR2 FNYEAQ. This CDR3 is CASSGGGMVYEQYF. CDR3 bases: TGTGCCAGCAGCGGAGGGGGTATGGTCTACGAGCAGTACTTC.

The chain carries TRBV15 and TRBJ2-5, with 11 bases matching TRBD2. V trimming: 1 base; J trimming: 5 bases; junction bases outside the gene matches: 9. Germline values: CDR1 LNHNV, CDR2 YYDKDF (reference sequence). The CDR3 loop spans 17 amino acids. The CDR3 spells CATSRALVAGGPETQYF. DNA for the CDR3: TGTGCCACCAGCAGAGCCCTGGTAGCGGGAGGGCCTGAGACCCAGTACTTC.

The rearrangement joins TRBV6-1 to TRBJ2-7; the match to TRBD1 covers 8 bases. CDR1 is MNHNS, CDR2 SASEGT, per germline. The junction had 4 bases not matched to a gene; V was cut back by 5 bases and J by 1 base. The CDR3 covers 14 residues. CDR3 DNA: TGTGCCAGCAGTAAAGGACAGGGTTCCTACGAGCAGTACTTC. Residues: CASSKGQGSYEQYF.

In its sample, this clone was seen a few times. The V call is TRBV2, the J call TRBJ2-2; no reliable D call. The ends were cut back, 8 bases at V and 4 bases at J, with 14 bases in the middle. The germline gives CDR1 SNHLY, CDR2 FYNNEI. This CDR3 is built from 14 residues. The CDR3 sequence: CASQTGFSTGELFF. The CDR3 DNA follows: TGTGCCAGCCAAACCGGGTTTAGCACCGGGGAGCTGTTTTTT.